Below, 7 T cell receptor beta chains from the same sample are listed, as sequenced in a study of type 1 regulatory T cells. From the reads, TCRdb called clonotypes with MiXCR, one entry per CDR3 protein. The table has about 68,000 distinct CDR3 sequences, around 60% seen once. No antigens are known for them. The sequenced sample consisted of cultured T cells, either the whole culture or a sorted T cell fraction (not recorded which). Described subset: Tr1-enriched cell product generated in vitro against host alloantigens. The receptors stem from a human donor in good health.

As for this clonotype: One junction end does not reproduce the germline sequence, and a read error may be involved. The chain employs TRBV20-1 and TRBJ2-1; D remains ambiguous. Germline V gene lookup returns CDR1 DFQATT and CDR2 SNEGSKA (reference sequence). The CDR3 runs to 12 residues. CDR3: CSGIDKYNEQFF. For the CDR3, the DNA is TGCAGTGGAATCGACAAGTACAATGAGCAGTTTTTC.

This sequence joins TRBV6-2 or TRBV6-3 and TRBJ2-5, with D tentatively TRBD1 or TRBD2 (5 bases each). Germline-derived CDR1 and CDR2 are MNHEY and SVGEGT. V was trimmed by 6 bases and J by 5 bases, leaving 22 bases between them. This CDR3 is built from 16 residues. The CDR3 loop reads CASSMGRRRRNETQYF. CDR3 nucleotide sequence: TGTGCCAGCAGCATGGGACGGCGGAGGCGGAATGAGACCCAGTACTTC.

V usage is TRBV11-2 and J usage is TRBJ2-7; no reliable D call. This CDR3 contains 19 residues. CDR1 SGHAT and CDR2 FQNNGV come from the germline V gene. Trimming pared 2 bases from V and 4 bases from J, leaving 27 bases between. CDR3 residues: CASSLFSSVLRTEKYEQYF. The DNA of the CDR3 is TGTGCCAGCAGCTTATTTTCCTCGGTTCTACGCACAGAGAAGTACGAGCAGTACTTC.

V gene TRBV20-1 combines with J gene TRBJ2-3, with TRBD2 matching over 7 bases. Unmatched junction bases numbered 13, after V lost 6 bases and J lost 4 bases. The CDR3 extends over 15 amino acids. Germline assignment: CDR1 DFQATT and CDR2 SNEGSKA (reference sequence). CDR3 DNA: TGCAGTGCGCCGCAGACGGGAGGAATAGCAGATACGCAGTATTTT. Residues: CSAPQTGGIADTQYF.

The chain combines TRBV5-4 with TRBJ2-7; D might be TRBD1 (5 bases). Trimming took 0 bases from V and 10 from J, leaving 14 bases between them. This CDR3 has 13 residues. Germline CDR1 reads SGHNT; CDR2 reads YYREEE (reference sequence). The CDR3 DNA follows: TGTGCCAGCAGCTTGGCGACAGAGAGAGTACAGTACTTC. As protein: CASSLATERVQYF.

Only one count was recorded for this clonotype. The chain employs TRBV29-1 and TRBJ2-2, with D possibly being TRBD1 or TRBD2 (5 bases each). The CDR3 is 14 amino acids. V was cut by 6 bases and J by 4 bases, with 15 bases left in between. The germline V gene encodes CDR1 SQVTM and CDR2 ANQGSEA. CDR3 bases: TGCAGCGTCTCCAGGGTGGGGGTCACCGGGGAGCTGTTTTTT. The encoded protein is CSVSRVGVTGELFF.

The rearrangement joins TRBV15 to TRBJ1-2; D may be TRBD1 (5 bases). The germline V and J ends were trimmed by 5 bases and 4 bases, with 17 bases remaining between them. This CDR3 contains 15 residues. CDR1 is LNHNV and CDR2 is YYDKDF in the germline V gene (reference sequence). The chain's CDR3 is CATSGGHEGSYGYTF. The CDR3 DNA is TGTGCCACCAGCGGAGGACACGAGGGATCCTATGGCTACACCTTC.